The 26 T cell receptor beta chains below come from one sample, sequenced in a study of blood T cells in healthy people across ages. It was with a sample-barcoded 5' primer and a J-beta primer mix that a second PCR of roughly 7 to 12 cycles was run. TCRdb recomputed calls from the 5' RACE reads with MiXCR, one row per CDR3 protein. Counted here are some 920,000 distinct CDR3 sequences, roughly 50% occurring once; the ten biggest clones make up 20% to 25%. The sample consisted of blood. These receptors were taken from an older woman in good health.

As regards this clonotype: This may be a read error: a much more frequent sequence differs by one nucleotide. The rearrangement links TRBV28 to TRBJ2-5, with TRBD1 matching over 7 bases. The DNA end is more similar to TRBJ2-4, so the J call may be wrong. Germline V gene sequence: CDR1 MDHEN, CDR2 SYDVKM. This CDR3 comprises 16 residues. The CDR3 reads CVSSLARDRGPDIQYF. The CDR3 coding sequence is TGTGTCAGCAGTTTAGCCAGGGACAGAGGACCTGACATTCAGTACTTC.

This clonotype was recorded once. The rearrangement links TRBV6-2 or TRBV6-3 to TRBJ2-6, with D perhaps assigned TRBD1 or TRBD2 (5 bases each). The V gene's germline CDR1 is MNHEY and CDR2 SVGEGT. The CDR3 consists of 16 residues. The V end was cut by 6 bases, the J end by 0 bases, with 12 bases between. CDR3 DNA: TGTGCCAGCAGCAAGGGGACCTCCTCTGGGGCCAACGTCCTGACTTTC. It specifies CASSKGTSSGANVLTF.

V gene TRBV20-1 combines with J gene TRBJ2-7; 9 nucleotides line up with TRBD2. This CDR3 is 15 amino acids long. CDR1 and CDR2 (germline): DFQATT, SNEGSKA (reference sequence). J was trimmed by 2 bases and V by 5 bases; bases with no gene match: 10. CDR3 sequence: CSAPALSGGTYEQYF. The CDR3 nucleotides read TGCAGTGCTCCAGCCCTTAGCGGGGGAACCTACGAGCAGTACTTC.

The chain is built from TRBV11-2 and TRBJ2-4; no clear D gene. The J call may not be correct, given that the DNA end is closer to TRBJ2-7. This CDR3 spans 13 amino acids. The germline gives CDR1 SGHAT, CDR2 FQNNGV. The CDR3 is CASSPAQAYEQYF. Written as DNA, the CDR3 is TGTGCCAGCAGCCCCGCCCAGGCCTACGAGCAGTACTTC.

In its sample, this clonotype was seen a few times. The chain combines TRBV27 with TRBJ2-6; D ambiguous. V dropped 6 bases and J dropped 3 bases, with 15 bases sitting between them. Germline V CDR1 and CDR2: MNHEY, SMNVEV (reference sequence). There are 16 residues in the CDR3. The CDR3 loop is CASSLHDLGGANVLTF. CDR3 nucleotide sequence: TGTGCCAGCAGCCTTCACGACCTTGGTGGGGCCAACGTCCTGACTTTC.

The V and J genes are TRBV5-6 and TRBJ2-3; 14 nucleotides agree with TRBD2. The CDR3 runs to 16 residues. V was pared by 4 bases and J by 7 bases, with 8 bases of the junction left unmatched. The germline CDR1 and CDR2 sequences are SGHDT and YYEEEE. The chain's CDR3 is CASSPKGLAGVYTQYF. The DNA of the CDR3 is TGTGCCAGCAGCCCTAAGGGACTAGCGGGAGTCTATACGCAGTATTTT.

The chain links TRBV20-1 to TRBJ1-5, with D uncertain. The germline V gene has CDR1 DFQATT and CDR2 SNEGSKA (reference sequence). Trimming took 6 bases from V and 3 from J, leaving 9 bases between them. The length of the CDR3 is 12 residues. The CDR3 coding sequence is TGCAGTGCAAGGGAAAACAATCAGCCCCAGCATTTT. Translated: CSARENNQPQHF.

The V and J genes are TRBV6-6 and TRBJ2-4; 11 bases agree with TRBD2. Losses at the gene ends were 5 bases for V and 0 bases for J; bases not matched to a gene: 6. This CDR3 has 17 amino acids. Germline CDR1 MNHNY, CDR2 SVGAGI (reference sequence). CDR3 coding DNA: TGTGCCAGCAGTCTTACGACTAGCGGGGTAGCCAAAAACATTCAGTACTTC. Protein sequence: CASSLTTSGVAKNIQYF.

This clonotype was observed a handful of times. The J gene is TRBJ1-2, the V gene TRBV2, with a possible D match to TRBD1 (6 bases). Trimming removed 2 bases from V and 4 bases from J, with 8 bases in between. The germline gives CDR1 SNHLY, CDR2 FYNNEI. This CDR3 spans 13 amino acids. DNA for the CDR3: TGTGCCAGCAGTGAAAGACAGGTCTATGGCTACACCTTC. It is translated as CASSERQVYGYTF. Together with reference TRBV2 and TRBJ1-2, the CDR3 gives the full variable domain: EPEVTQTPSHQVTQMGQEVILRCVPISNHLYFYWYRQILGQKVEFLVSFYNNEISEKSEIFDDQFSVERPDGSNFTLKIRSTKLEDSAMYFCASSERQVYGYTFGSGTRLTVV.

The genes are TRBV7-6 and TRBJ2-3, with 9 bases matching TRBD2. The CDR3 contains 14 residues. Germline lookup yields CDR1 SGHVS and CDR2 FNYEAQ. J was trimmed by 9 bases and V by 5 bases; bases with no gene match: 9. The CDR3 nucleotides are TGTGCCAGCAGCCCAGCGGCGGGAGGGCCAACGCAGTATTTT. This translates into CASSPAAGGPTQYF. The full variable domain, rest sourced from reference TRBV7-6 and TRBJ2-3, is GAGVSQSPRYKVTKRGQDVALRCDPISGHVSLYWYRQALGQGPEFLTYFNYEAQQDKSGLPNDRFSAERPEGSISTLTIQRTEQRDSAMYRCASSPAAGGPTQYFGPGTRLTVL.

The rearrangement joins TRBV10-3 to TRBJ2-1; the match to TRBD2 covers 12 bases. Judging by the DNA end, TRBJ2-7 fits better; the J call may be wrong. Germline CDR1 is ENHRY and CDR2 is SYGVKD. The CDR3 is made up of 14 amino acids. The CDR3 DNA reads TGTGCCATCAGGACTAGCGGGAGTCTTGATGAGCAGTACTTC. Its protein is CAIRTSGSLDEQYF.

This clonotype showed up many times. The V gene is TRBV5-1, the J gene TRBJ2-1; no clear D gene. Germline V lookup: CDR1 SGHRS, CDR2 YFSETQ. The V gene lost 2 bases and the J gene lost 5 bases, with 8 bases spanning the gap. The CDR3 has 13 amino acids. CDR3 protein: CASSLAGNNEQFF. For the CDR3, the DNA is TGCGCCAGCAGCTTAGCCGGAAACAATGAGCAGTTCTTC.

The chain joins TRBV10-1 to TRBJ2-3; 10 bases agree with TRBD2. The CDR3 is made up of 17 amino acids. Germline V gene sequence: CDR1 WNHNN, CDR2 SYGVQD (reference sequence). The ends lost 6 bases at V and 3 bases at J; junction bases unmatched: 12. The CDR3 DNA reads TGCGCCAGCAGGGATTCACAAGCGGGAGGGCCGACAGATACGCAGTATTTT. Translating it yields CASRDSQAGGPTDTQYF.

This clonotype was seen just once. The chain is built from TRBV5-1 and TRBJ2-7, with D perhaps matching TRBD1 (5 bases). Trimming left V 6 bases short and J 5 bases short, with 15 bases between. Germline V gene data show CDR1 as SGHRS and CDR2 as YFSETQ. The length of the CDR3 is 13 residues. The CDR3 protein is CASTQNPGNEQYF. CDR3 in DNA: TGCGCCAGCACTCAAAACCCAGGGAACGAGCAGTACTTC.

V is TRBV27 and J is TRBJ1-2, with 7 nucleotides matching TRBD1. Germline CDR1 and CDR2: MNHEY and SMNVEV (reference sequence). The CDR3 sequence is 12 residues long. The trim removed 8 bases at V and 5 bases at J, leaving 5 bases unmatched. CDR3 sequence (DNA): TGTGCCAGCTGGCAGGGGGGGTATGGCTACACCTTC. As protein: CASWQGGYGYTF.

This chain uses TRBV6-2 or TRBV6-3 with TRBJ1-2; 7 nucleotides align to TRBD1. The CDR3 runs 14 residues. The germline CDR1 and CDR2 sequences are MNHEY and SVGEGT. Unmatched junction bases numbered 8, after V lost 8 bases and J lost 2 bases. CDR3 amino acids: CASYPGQRNYGYTF. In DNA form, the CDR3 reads TGTGCCAGCTATCCGGGACAGAGAAACTATGGCTACACCTTC.

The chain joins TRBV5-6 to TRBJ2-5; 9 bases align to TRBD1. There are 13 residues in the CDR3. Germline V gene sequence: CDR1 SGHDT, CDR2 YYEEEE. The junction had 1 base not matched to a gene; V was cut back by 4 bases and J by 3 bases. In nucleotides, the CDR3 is TGTGCCAGCAGCCGGACAGGGGAAGAGACCCAGTACTTC. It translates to CASSRTGEETQYF.

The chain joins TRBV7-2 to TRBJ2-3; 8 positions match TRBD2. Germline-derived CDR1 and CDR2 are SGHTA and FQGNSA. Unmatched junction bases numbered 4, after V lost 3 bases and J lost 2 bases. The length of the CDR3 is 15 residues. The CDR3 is CASSLFSGNTDTQYF. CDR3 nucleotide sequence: TGTGCCAGCAGCTTGTTTAGCGGGAACACAGATACGCAGTATTTT.

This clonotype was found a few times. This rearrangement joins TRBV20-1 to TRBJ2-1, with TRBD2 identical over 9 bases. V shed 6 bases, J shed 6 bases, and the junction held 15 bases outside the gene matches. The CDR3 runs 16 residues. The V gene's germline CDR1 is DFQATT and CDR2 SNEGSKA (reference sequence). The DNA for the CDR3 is TGCAGTGCCCCGTGGCGGGAGGGGGGTTTCTCCAATGAGCAGTTCTTC. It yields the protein CSAPWREGGFSNEQFF.

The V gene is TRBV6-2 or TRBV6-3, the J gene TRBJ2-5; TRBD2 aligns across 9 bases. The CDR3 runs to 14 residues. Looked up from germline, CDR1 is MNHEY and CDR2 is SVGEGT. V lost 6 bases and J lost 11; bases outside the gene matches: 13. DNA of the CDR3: TGTGCCAGCAGGACTAGCGGACGGCTCAATGAGCAGTACTTC. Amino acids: CASRTSGRLNEQYF.

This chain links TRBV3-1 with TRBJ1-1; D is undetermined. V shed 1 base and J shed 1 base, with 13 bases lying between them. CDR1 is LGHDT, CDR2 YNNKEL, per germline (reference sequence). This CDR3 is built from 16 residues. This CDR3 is CASSQGFRRSNTEAFF. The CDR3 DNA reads TGTGCCAGCAGCCAAGGATTCCGACGGTCGAACACTGAAGCTTTCTTT.

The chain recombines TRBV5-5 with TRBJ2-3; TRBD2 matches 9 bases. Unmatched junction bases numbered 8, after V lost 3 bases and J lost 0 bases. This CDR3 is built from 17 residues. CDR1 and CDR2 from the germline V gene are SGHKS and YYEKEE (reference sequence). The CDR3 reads CASSWTSAISSTDTQYF. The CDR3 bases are TGTGCCAGCAGCTGGACTAGCGCAATTTCTAGCACAGATACGCAGTATTTT. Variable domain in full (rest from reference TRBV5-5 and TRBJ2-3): DAGVTQSPTHLIKTRGQQVTLRCSPISGHKSVSWYQQVLGQGPQFIFQYYEKEERGRGNFPDRFSARQFPNYSSELNVNALLLGDSALYLCASSWTSAISSTDTQYFGPGTRLTVL.

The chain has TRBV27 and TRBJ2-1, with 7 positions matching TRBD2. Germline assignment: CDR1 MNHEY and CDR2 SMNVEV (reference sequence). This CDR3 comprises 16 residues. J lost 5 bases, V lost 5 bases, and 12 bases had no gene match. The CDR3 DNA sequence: TGTGCCAGCAGTCCCGATGCGCGGGAGCTGAACAATGAGCAGTTCTTC. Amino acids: CASSPDARELNNEQFF.

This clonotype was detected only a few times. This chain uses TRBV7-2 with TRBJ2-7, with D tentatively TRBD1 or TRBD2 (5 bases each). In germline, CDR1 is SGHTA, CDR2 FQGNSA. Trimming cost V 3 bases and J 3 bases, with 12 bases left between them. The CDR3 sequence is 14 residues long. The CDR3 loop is CASSFRDGFYEQYF. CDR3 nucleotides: TGTGCCAGCAGCTTCCGGGACGGATTCTACGAGCAGTACTTC.

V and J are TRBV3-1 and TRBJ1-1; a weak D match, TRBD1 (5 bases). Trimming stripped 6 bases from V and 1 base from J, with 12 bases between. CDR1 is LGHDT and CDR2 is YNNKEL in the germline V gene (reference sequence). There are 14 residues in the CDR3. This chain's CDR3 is CASRGNRQNTEAFF. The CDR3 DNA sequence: TGTGCCAGCAGGGGTAACAGGCAGAACACTGAAGCTTTCTTT.

CDR3 nucleotides: TGTGCCAGCAGTGCCCTAGGGGGCCGGTACACTGAAGCTTTCTTT. Translating it yields CASSALGGRYTEAFF. The chain carries TRBV6-1 and TRBJ1-1, with TRBD1 identical over 7 bases. The germline CDR1 and CDR2 sequences are MNHNS and SASEGT. Losses at the gene ends were 4 bases for V and 3 bases for J; bases not matched to a gene: 8. This CDR3 comprises 15 residues.